This record concerns one TCR beta chain sequence. As originally analysed: Researchers report that nucleated cell counts were estimated from reference gene primer amplification. Repertoires were generated with immunoSEQ multiplex PCR, while TCRdb's copy carries only in-frame clones and drops some. For V, J and clone size, that table is used; D and trimming come from the DNA. The table lists under 300,000 clones, roughly nine tenths of them singletons, with roughly 5.8% in the top ten. This sample was included in a study of blood T cell repertoires in COVID-19. Study in general: Samples of COVID-19 (acute and convalescent) were obtained from the United States, Italy and Spain. Sources were T cells, B-cell-depleted T cells, or PBMCs; the material itself was cDNA or gDNA.

CDR1 is SGHTA, CDR2 FQGTGA, per germline. The junction had 11 bases not matched to a gene; V was cut back by 1 base and J by 5 bases. The length of the CDR3 is 17 residues. The source material was peripheral blood. The rearrangement joins TRBV7-3 to TRBJ2-5; 9 positions agree with TRBD1. The sequence was obtained from a man aged 60-69 years with acute or convalescent COVID-19. CDR3 sequence (DNA): TGTGCCAGCAGCTTAAGTGGCCCGGGACAGGGAAGTGAGACCCAGTACTTC. The encoded protein is CASSLSGPGQGSETQYF.